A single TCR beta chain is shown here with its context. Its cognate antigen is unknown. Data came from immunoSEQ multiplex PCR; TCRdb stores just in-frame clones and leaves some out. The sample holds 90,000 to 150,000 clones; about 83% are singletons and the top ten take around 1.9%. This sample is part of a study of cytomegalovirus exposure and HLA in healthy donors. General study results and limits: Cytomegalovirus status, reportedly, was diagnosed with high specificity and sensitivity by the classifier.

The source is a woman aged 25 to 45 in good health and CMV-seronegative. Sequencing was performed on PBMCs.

CDR3 sequence reads: CASSPVTGGAGTEAFF. For the CDR3, the DNA is TGTGCCAGCTCACCGGTCACAGGGGGCGCCGGCACTGAAGCTTTCTTT. This chain joins TRBV18 and TRBJ1-1; 9 bases map to TRBD1. V shed 3 bases, J shed 4 bases, and the junction held 9 bases outside the gene matches. The CDR3 runs 16 residues. CDR1 and CDR2 (germline): KGHSH, LQKENI. Looking up the rest from reference TRBV18 and TRBJ1-1 gives the full variable domain: NAGVMQNPRHLVRRRGQEARLRCSPMKGHSHVYWYRQLPEEGLKFMVYLQKENIIDESGMPKERFSAEFPKEGPSILRIQQVVRGDSAAYFCASSPVTGGAGTEAFFGQGTRLTVV.